The rows below give T cell receptor beta chains drawn from one sample of a study of T cell changes during pregnancy in multiple sclerosis. Sequencing used immunoSEQ multiplex PCR; TCRdb keeps in-frame clones, though not all of them. The sample holds around 28,000 clones; less than 95% are singletons and the top ten take approximately 4.7%. The sequenced sample was CD8+ T cells from peripheral blood mononuclear cells, obtained in the second trimester of pregnancy. These receptors all come from a female donor with multiple sclerosis, enrolled in a pregnancy study. CDR3s include the opening cysteine and the closing phenylalanine or tryptophan. Each record gives: CDR3 protein, CDR3 DNA, J gene, clone size, D gene, V gene. The D gene is left open where the match is weak. Clone size is shown for a subset of rows, as once, few, many or a class of expanded clone.

CDR3aa: CASSEWQPKGLRQFF; CDR3nt: TGTGCCAGCAGTGAATGGCAGCCAAAGGGACTTCGGCAGTTCTTC; j_gene: TRBJ2-1; abundance: -; d_gene: -; v_gene: TRBV25-1
CDR3aa: CASSSLSIAGDYNEQFF; CDR3nt: TGTGCCAGCAGTTCGTTGTCCATAGCGGGAGACTACAATGAGCAGTTCTTC; j_gene: TRBJ2-1; abundance: -; d_gene: TRBD2; v_gene: TRBV27
CDR3aa: CASSLAGDNTQYF; CDR3nt: TGCGCCAGCAGCTTGGCAGGGGATAATACGCAGTATTTT; j_gene: TRBJ2-3; abundance: once; d_gene: -; v_gene: TRBV5-1
CDR3aa: CASTGTRWRTNEKLFF; CDR3nt: TGTGCCAGCACCGGGACTAGGTGGAGGACTAATGAAAAACTGTTTTTT; j_gene: TRBJ1-4; abundance: -; d_gene: -; v_gene: TRBV2
CDR3aa: CASSLVSGEQYF; CDR3nt: TGTGCCAGCAGCTTAGTCTCCGGCGAGCAGTACTTC; j_gene: TRBJ2-7; abundance: -; d_gene: -; v_gene: TRBV11-3
CDR3aa: CASSPSPGTSGALTYNEQFF; CDR3nt: TGTGCCAGTAGTCCCAGCCCCGGGACTAGCGGAGCCCTAACCTACAATGAGCAGTTCTTC; j_gene: TRBJ2-1; abundance: -; d_gene: TRBD2; v_gene: TRBV19
CDR3aa: CASSLGRRGEDLAKNIQYF; CDR3nt: TGTGCCAGCAGCTTAGGCCGGCGCGGAGAAGATCTAGCCAAAAACATTCAGTACTTC; j_gene: TRBJ2-4; abundance: -; d_gene: -; v_gene: TRBV13
CDR3aa: CASSYFLVRSGNTIYF; CDR3nt: TGTGCCAGCAGTTACTTTTTAGTCCGAAGCGGAAACACCATATATTTT; j_gene: TRBJ1-3; abundance: -; d_gene: -; v_gene: TRBV6-6
CDR3aa: CASSLVTSEGVDTQYF; CDR3nt: TGTGCCAGCAGCTTAGTGACTAGCGAGGGGGTAGATACGCAGTATTTT; j_gene: TRBJ2-3; abundance: -; d_gene: TRBD2; v_gene: TRBV11-3
CDR3aa: CASSVTGGGSPLHF; CDR3nt: TGTGCCAGCAGTGTCACAGGGGGAGGGTCACCCCTCCACTTT; j_gene: TRBJ1-6; abundance: -; d_gene: TRBD1; v_gene: TRBV27
CDR3aa: CASSFGTGPYEQYF; CDR3nt: TGCGCCAGCAGCTTCGGGACAGGTCCCTACGAGCAGTACTTC; j_gene: TRBJ2-7; abundance: once; d_gene: TRBD1; v_gene: TRBV5-1
CDR3aa: CASSPAGSISYTF; CDR3nt: TGTGCCAGCAGCCCCGCTGGTTCTATCAGCTACACCTTC; j_gene: TRBJ1-2; abundance: -; d_gene: -; v_gene: TRBV27
CDR3aa: CAWSLGQDVYGYTF; CDR3nt: TGTGCCTGGAGTCTAGGACAGGATGTCTATGGCTACACCTTC; j_gene: TRBJ1-2; abundance: -; d_gene: TRBD1; v_gene: TRBV30
CDR3aa: CASFRFLGAGELFF; CDR3nt: TGTGCCAGCTTCCGTTTCCTGGGAGCCGGGGAGCTGTTTTTT; j_gene: TRBJ2-2; abundance: -; d_gene: -; v_gene: TRBV28
CDR3aa: CSVSVLASYTGELFF; CDR3nt: TGCAGCGTCTCGGTGCTAGCGAGTTACACCGGGGAGCTGTTTTTT; j_gene: TRBJ2-2; abundance: -; d_gene: -; v_gene: TRBV29-1
CDR3aa: CASSSTGTDYEQYF; CDR3nt: TGTGCCAGCAGTTCAACCGGGACAGACTACGAGCAGTACTTC; j_gene: TRBJ2-7; abundance: -; d_gene: TRBD1; v_gene: TRBV28
CDR3aa: CASSLVAGGPGYEQYF; CDR3nt: TGTGCCAGCAGCTTAGTTGCGGGAGGGCCCGGGTACGAGCAGTACTTC; j_gene: TRBJ2-7; abundance: -; d_gene: TRBD2; v_gene: TRBV13
CDR3aa: CASSPPVRDTQYF; CDR3nt: TGTGCCAGCAGTCCTCCCGTTAGAGATACGCAGTATTTT; j_gene: TRBJ2-3; abundance: -; d_gene: -; v_gene: TRBV28
CDR3aa: CASSYDSSGSSDEQYF; CDR3nt: TGTGCCAGCAGTTACGACTCCAGCGGGAGTTCTGACGAGCAGTACTTC; j_gene: TRBJ2-7; abundance: -; d_gene: TRBD2; v_gene: TRBV6-5
CDR3aa: CASSALSTDTQYF; CDR3nt: TGTGCCAGCAGTGCTCTGAGCACAGATACGCAGTATTTT; j_gene: TRBJ2-3; abundance: -; d_gene: -; v_gene: TRBV6-1
CDR3aa: CSVALAGLTDTQYF; CDR3nt: TGCAGCGTTGCCCTAGCGGGGCTCACAGATACGCAGTATTTT; j_gene: TRBJ2-3; abundance: -; d_gene: TRBD2; v_gene: TRBV29-1
CDR3aa: CASSSTEGVEGLYGYTF; CDR3nt: TGCGCCAGCAGCTCCACCGAGGGGGTGGAAGGGCTCTATGGCTACACCTTC; j_gene: TRBJ1-2; abundance: -; d_gene: -; v_gene: TRBV5-1
CDR3aa: CASSLTASGSSQETQYF; CDR3nt: TGCGCCAGCAGCTTGACGGCTAGCGGGAGTAGCCAAGAGACCCAGTACTTC; j_gene: TRBJ2-5; abundance: once; d_gene: TRBD2; v_gene: TRBV5-1
CDR3aa: CASSLGGQGRGETQYF; CDR3nt: TGTGCCAGCAGCTTGGGTGGACAGGGGCGGGGAGAGACCCAGTACTTC; j_gene: TRBJ2-5; abundance: -; d_gene: TRBD1; v_gene: TRBV5-4
CDR3aa: CASSAGLDRQETQYF; CDR3nt: TGTGCCAGCAGCGCCGGACTCGACCGACAAGAGACCCAGTACTTC; j_gene: TRBJ2-5; abundance: -; d_gene: -; v_gene: TRBV9
CDR3aa: CASSINTEAFF; CDR3nt: TGTGCCAGCAGTATAAACACTGAAGCTTTCTTT; j_gene: TRBJ1-1; abundance: -; d_gene: -; v_gene: TRBV7-3
CDR3aa: CASSYGRSEQYF; CDR3nt: TGTGCCAGCAGCTACGGGAGATCCGAGCAGTACTTC; j_gene: TRBJ2-7; abundance: -; d_gene: -; v_gene: TRBV7-2
CDR3aa: CASSLGEGGGYTF; CDR3nt: TGTGCCAGCAGCTTGGGAGAGGGAGGAGGCTACACCTTC; j_gene: TRBJ1-2; abundance: -; d_gene: -; v_gene: TRBV7-9
CDR3aa: CASLQAAGTGAEQYF; CDR3nt: TGTGCCAGCCTCCAAGCCGCCGGGACAGGGGCCGAGCAGTACTTC; j_gene: TRBJ2-7; abundance: -; d_gene: TRBD1; v_gene: TRBV6-1
CDR3aa: CASSDGTENTEAFF; CDR3nt: TGTGCCAGCAGTGACGGGACAGAGAACACTGAAGCTTTCTTT; j_gene: TRBJ1-1; abundance: medium-sized; d_gene: TRBD1; v_gene: TRBV6-4
CDR3aa: CAWRKRWDKNTGELFF; CDR3nt: TGTGCCTGGAGGAAGCGGTGGGATAAGAACACCGGGGAGCTGTTTTTT; j_gene: TRBJ2-2; abundance: -; d_gene: -; v_gene: TRBV30
CDR3aa: CASSQETSGSYEQYF; CDR3nt: TGTGCCAGCAGCCAAGAGACTAGCGGGAGTTACGAGCAGTACTTC; j_gene: TRBJ2-7; abundance: few; d_gene: TRBD2; v_gene: TRBV4-2
CDR3aa: CASSYLRTVQETQYF; CDR3nt: TGTGCCAGCAGTTACCTTAGGACAGTACAAGAGACCCAGTACTTC; j_gene: TRBJ2-5; abundance: -; d_gene: -; v_gene: TRBV6-6
CDR3aa: CASSYSAGPGNTIYF; CDR3nt: TGTGCCAGCAGTTACTCGGCAGGGCCAGGAAACACCATATATTTT; j_gene: TRBJ1-3; abundance: -; d_gene: -; v_gene: TRBV6-5
CDR3aa: CASARQKSYEQYF; CDR3nt: TGTGCCAGCGCTAGACAGAAATCCTACGAGCAGTACTTC; j_gene: TRBJ2-7; abundance: -; d_gene: -; v_gene: TRBV2
CDR3aa: CASKGAGESDTQYF; CDR3nt: TGTGCCAGCAAGGGAGCGGGAGAATCAGATACGCAGTATTTT; j_gene: TRBJ2-3; abundance: -; d_gene: TRBD2; v_gene: TRBV6-5
CDR3aa: CAISESLAEPYNEQFF; CDR3nt: TGTGCCATCAGTGAGTCACTAGCGGAACCCTACAATGAGCAGTTCTTC; j_gene: TRBJ2-1; abundance: -; d_gene: TRBD2; v_gene: TRBV10-3
CDR3aa: CASSLGTVLTEAFF; CDR3nt: TGTGCCAGCAGCCTAGGGACAGTATTAACTGAAGCTTTCTTT; j_gene: TRBJ1-1; abundance: -; d_gene: TRBD1; v_gene: TRBV7-6
CDR3aa: CASSLGLQEGSYNEQFF; CDR3nt: TGTGCCAGCAGCTTAGGCCTTCAGGAGGGATCCTACAATGAGCAGTTCTTC; j_gene: TRBJ2-1; abundance: -; d_gene: -; v_gene: TRBV13
CDR3aa: CASSYSRLSSGELFF; CDR3nt: TGTGCCAGCAGTTACTCGAGACTCAGCAGCGGGGAGCTGTTTTTT; j_gene: TRBJ2-2; abundance: -; d_gene: -; v_gene: TRBV6-5
CDR3aa: CASSRTSGTSYNEQFF; CDR3nt: TGCGCCAGCAGCCGGACTAGCGGGACCTCCTACAATGAGCAGTTCTTC; j_gene: TRBJ2-1; abundance: -; d_gene: TRBD2; v_gene: TRBV4-1
CDR3aa: CSALDSGVREQFF; CDR3nt: TGCAGCGCTCTGGACAGCGGAGTTCGGGAGCAGTTCTTC; j_gene: TRBJ2-1; abundance: few; d_gene: -; v_gene: TRBV29-1
CDR3aa: CASSVEGLAGVLETQYF; CDR3nt: TGTGCCAGCAGCGTAGAAGGACTAGCGGGAGTTTTGGAGACCCAGTACTTC; j_gene: TRBJ2-5; abundance: once; d_gene: TRBD2; v_gene: TRBV9
CDR3aa: CASRGQGAEDTEAFF; CDR3nt: TGTGCCAGCAGGGGACAGGGGGCGGAGGACACTGAAGCTTTCTTT; j_gene: TRBJ1-1; abundance: -; d_gene: TRBD1; v_gene: TRBV5-6
CDR3aa: CAWSFGTGGGDGYTF; CDR3nt: TGTGCCTGGAGTTTTGGGACAGGGGGCGGGGATGGCTACACCTTC; j_gene: TRBJ1-2; abundance: -; d_gene: TRBD1; v_gene: TRBV30
CDR3aa: CASSIQYRTGGTDTQYF; CDR3nt: TGTGCCAGTAGCATCCAGTATAGGACAGGGGGGACAGATACGCAGTATTTT; j_gene: TRBJ2-3; abundance: -; d_gene: TRBD1; v_gene: TRBV19
CDR3aa: CASSQRVGGGYTF; CDR3nt: TGCGCCAGCAGCCAAAGAGTGGGGGGTGGCTACACCTTC; j_gene: TRBJ1-2; abundance: -; d_gene: -; v_gene: TRBV4-1
CDR3aa: CAIRQRTSGMGDTQYF; CDR3nt: TGTGCCATCAGGCAGAGGACTAGCGGGATGGGAGATACGCAGTATTTT; j_gene: TRBJ2-3; abundance: -; d_gene: TRBD2; v_gene: TRBV10-3
CDR3aa: CASSSPGASSGANVLTF; CDR3nt: TGTGCCAGCAGTTCCCCTGGTGCCAGCTCTGGGGCCAACGTCCTGACTTTC; j_gene: TRBJ2-6; abundance: -; d_gene: -; v_gene: TRBV27
CDR3aa: CASSLSISRVEQYF; CDR3nt: TGTGCCAGCAGTTTATCGATTAGTCGGGTCGAGCAGTACTTC; j_gene: TRBJ2-7; abundance: -; d_gene: -; v_gene: TRBV27
CDR3aa: CASSETENNEQFF; CDR3nt: TGTGCCAGCAGCGAGACAGAGAACAATGAGCAGTTCTTC; j_gene: TRBJ2-1; abundance: few; d_gene: -; v_gene: TRBV7-9
CDR3aa: CASSLGPGLAAYTDTQYF; CDR3nt: TGTGCCAGCAGCTTAGGCCCGGGACTAGCTGCTTACACAGATACGCAGTATTTT; j_gene: TRBJ2-3; abundance: -; d_gene: TRBD2; v_gene: TRBV11-2
CDR3aa: CASSLGTPYEQYF; CDR3nt: TGTGCCAGCAGTCTCGGGACTCCTTACGAGCAGTACTTC; j_gene: TRBJ2-7; abundance: -; d_gene: -; v_gene: TRBV27
CDR3aa: CASSHFGPSYEQYF; CDR3nt: TGCGCCAGCAGCCATTTTGGCCCCTCCTACGAGCAGTACTTC; j_gene: TRBJ2-7; abundance: once; d_gene: -; v_gene: TRBV4-1
CDR3aa: CASSLFIPGLPGWETQYF; CDR3nt: TGTGCCAGCAGTTTATTCATACCGGGACTGCCTGGATGGGAGACCCAGTACTTC; j_gene: TRBJ2-5; abundance: -; d_gene: -; v_gene: TRBV28